This T cell receptor (beta chain) was found in a study of immune heterogeneity within non-small cell lung tumors. This clonotype is labeled as medium-sized. Its antigen remains unknown. Bulk tumor genomic DNA, 450 to 750 ng per sample, was the template. Biopsies, several per primary tumor and spaced far apart, were collected during surgery. Curative operations were performed on patients who had untreated, newly diagnosed non-small cell lung cancer. Multiplex PCR (32 V and 13 J primers) was used to amplify the TCR beta CDR3. MiXCR was run by TCRdb on the multiplex PCR reads, yielding one entry per CDR3 protein. The profile covers thousands of distinct CDR3 sequences, with approximately 33% appearing a single time and 20% to 25% taken by the ten largest. This CDR3 is built from 16 residues. The V and J ends lost 0 bases and 9 bases, in that order; junction bases with no gene match: 9. CDR1 and CDR2 (germline): MDHEN, SYDVKM.

Study results and caveats: The study found high-frequency T-cell receptor beta clonotypes largely distinct between individual patients. Local tumor mutational burden correlated moderately but significantly with local T-cell clonality (R roughly 0.31).

The sample comprised lung tumor tissue. The origin of this receptor is a woman aged 50 to 60 with non-small cell lung cancer. This chain joins TRBV28 and TRBJ2-1; the match to TRBD2 covers 9 bases. CDR3 in amino acids: CASSLWKGLAMGEQFF. The DNA for the CDR3 is TGTGCCAGCAGTTTATGGAAGGGACTAGCAATGGGTGAGCAGTTCTTC.